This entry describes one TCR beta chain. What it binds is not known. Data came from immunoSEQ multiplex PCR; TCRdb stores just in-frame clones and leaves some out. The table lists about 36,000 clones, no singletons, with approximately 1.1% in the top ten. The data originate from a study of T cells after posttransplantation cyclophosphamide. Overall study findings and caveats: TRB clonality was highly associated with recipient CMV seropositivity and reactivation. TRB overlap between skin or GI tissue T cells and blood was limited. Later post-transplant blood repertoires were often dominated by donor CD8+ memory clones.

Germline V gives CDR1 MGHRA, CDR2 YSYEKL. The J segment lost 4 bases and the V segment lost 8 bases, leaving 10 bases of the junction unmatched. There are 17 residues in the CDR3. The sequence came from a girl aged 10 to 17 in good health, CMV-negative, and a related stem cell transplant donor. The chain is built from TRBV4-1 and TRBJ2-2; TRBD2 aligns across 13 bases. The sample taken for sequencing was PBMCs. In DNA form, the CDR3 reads TGCGCCAGCGGGATACTAGCGGGGGGGTTTGGCACCGGGGAGCTGTTTTTT. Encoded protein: CASGILAGGFGTGELFF.